The 16 T cell receptor beta chains below were found in one sample sequenced in a study of T cell clonality in common variable immunodeficiency. TCRdb's table, derived via immunoSEQ multiplex PCR, lists solely in-frame clones and lacks some. The sample is made up of around 55,000 clones, none counted only once. Sample: peripheral blood mononuclear cells. The receptors here all came from a person between 18 and 75 years old in good health.

Ten or more counts support this clone. CDR3 in amino acids: CASSDIPGQGFYGYTF. The covered CDR3 bases are TGTGCCAGCAGTGACATCCCGGGACAGGGTTTCTATGGC. This chain uses TRBV6-4 with TRBJ1-2; 9 bases agree with TRBD1. The CDR3 end lies 3 residues beyond the end of the read and is filled in from the germline J gene. The CDR3 sequence is 16 residues long. Germline V CDR1 and CDR2: MRHNA, SNTAGT. Trimming removed 2 bases from V and 4 bases from J; junction bases left unmatched: 8.

A note on this clone: The CDR3 is cut off 3 residues early in the read; its end comes from the germline J gene. The V call is TRBV7-9, the J call TRBJ2-1; 7 bases line up with TRBD1. The ends lost 5 bases at V and 5 bases at J; junction bases unmatched: 9. The CDR3 runs 15 residues. Germline V gene data show CDR1 as SEHNR and CDR2 as FQNEAQ (reference sequence). The sequenced CDR3 bases are TGTGCCAGCAGCCTGGGGGTAGGGGGCCACAATGAG. Protein product: CASSLGVGGHNE. The whole CDR3 protein reads CASSLGVGGHNEQFF.

This clone was detected many times. The read ends 3 residues before the CDR3 terminus; that terminus is restored from the germline J gene. The chain combines TRBV5-6 with TRBJ2-7; TRBD1 matches at 9 bases. Germline V CDR1 and CDR2: SGHDT, YYEEEE. V lost 4 bases, J lost 5 bases, and 4 bases stayed unmatched. This CDR3 contains 13 residues. The sequenced part of the CDR3 DNA is TGTGCCAGCAGCAAAACAGGGGGCCACGAG. Its translation: CASSKTGGHE. Given in full, the CDR3 is CASSKTGGHEQYF.

This clone has at least ten counts. Read data end 3 residues before the CDR3 end; the end is taken from the germline J gene. In the same sample, other DNA sequences code for this CDR3. This chain connects TRBV5-1 to TRBJ2-7; TRBD2 matches at 7 bases. J gave up 2 bases and V 2 bases, and 1 base lay outside the gene matches. Germline lookup yields CDR1 SGHRS and CDR2 YFSETQ. The CDR3 contains 13 residues. CDR3 protein: CASSFGGTYEQYF. The DNA read from the CDR3 is TGCGCCAGCAGCTTCGGGGGGACCTACGAG.

This clone was picked up many times. With the read ending 3 residues before the CDR3 end, the germline J gene is used to fill in that end. The V and J genes are TRBV7-9 and TRBJ1-4, with D uncertain. V was pared by 5 bases and J by 5 bases, with 12 bases between. Germline values: CDR1 SEHNR, CDR2 FQNEAQ (reference sequence). The CDR3 contains 14 residues. The sequenced CDR3 bases are TGTGCCAGCAGCCCGGGGTGGGGAAATGAAAAA. Translating it yields CASSPGWGNEK. The complete CDR3 protein is CASSPGWGNEKLFF. The whole variable domain, remainder taken from reference TRBV7-9 and TRBJ1-4, is DTGVSQNPRHKITKRGQNVTFRCDPISEHNRLYWYRQTLGQGPEFLTYFQNEAQLEKSRLLSDRFSAERPKGSFSTLEIQRTEQGDSAMYLCASSPGWGNEKLFFGSGTQLSVL.

This clone showed up just a few times. Compared with germline, one end of the junction differs, possibly owing to a read error. The read ends 3 residues early relative to the CDR3; the germline J gene fills the gap. The chain uses TRBV7-7 and TRBJ2-3, with D possibly TRBD2 on 7 matching bases. The CDR3 has 15 residues. Germline assignment: CDR1 SSHAT and CDR2 FNYEAQ (reference sequence). This CDR3 reads CASSLGLGGEETQYF. The CDR3 bases that were read are TGTGCTAGCAGCTTAGGGCTAGGGGGGGAAGAGACG. Together with reference TRBV7-7 and TRBJ2-3, the CDR3 gives the full variable domain: GAGVSQSPRYKVTKRGQDVTLRCDPISSHATLYWYQQALGQGPEFLTYFNYEAQPDKSGLPSDRFSAERPEGSISTLTIQRTEQRDSAMYRCASSLGLGGEETQYFGPGTRLTVL.

This clone was counted at least ten times. The DNA read from the CDR3 is TGCGCCAGCAGCAGCTATTTAGCGAACACTGAA. This gives the protein CASSSYLANTE. The complete CDR3 reads CASSSYLANTEAFF. The chain recombines TRBV5-1 with TRBJ1-1; D unclear. The CDR3 end falls 3 residues outside the read, so it is completed with the germline J gene. The CDR3 is 14 amino acids. V gave up 4 bases and J gave up 1 base, with 11 bases separating them. Germline CDR1 reads SGHRS; CDR2 reads YFSETQ.

Details on this clone: The DNA ends 3 residues before the CDR3 does, and the rest of the CDR3 is filled in from the germline J gene. This chain links TRBV6-1 with TRBJ2-7; the match to TRBD1 covers 7 bases. CDR3 length: 14 amino acids. Germline values: CDR1 MNHNS, CDR2 SASEGT. J was trimmed by 2 bases and V by 4 bases; bases with no gene match: 5. CDR3 residues: CASSVGDRTYEQYF. The sequenced part of the CDR3 DNA is TGTGCCAGCAGTGTTGGGGACAGAACCTACGAG.

This clone was detected ten times or more. The CDR3 end lies 3 residues beyond the end of the read and is filled in from the germline J gene. This chain uses TRBV6-1 with TRBJ1-2; TRBD1 matches 9 bases. The V gene end was trimmed by 4 bases and the J gene end by 4 bases; junction bases not matched to a gene: 4. CDR1 is MNHNS and CDR2 is SASEGT in the germline V gene. This CDR3 spans 14 amino acids. The DNA read from the CDR3 is TGTGCCAGCAGTGTTCGGGACAGGGTCTATGGC. Its translation: CASSVRDRVYG. The CDR3, in full, reads CASSVRDRVYGYTF.

This clone has at least ten counts. The DNA ends 3 residues before the CDR3 does, and the rest of the CDR3 is filled in from the germline J gene. The chain combines TRBV20-1 with TRBJ2-5; 8 nucleotides agree with TRBD2. The CDR3 spans 15 residues. V shed 0 bases and J 2 bases; nucleotides not matched to a gene: 5. Germline CDR1 DFQATT, CDR2 SNEGSKA (reference sequence). This chain's CDR3 is CSARDSTSGQETQYF. The CDR3 bases that were read are TGCAGTGCTAGAGATTCCACTAGCGGACAAGAGACC.

In its sample, this clone was seen many times. The CDR3 region is CASSPPSSGGAHNEQFF. The part of the CDR3 DNA that was read is TGTGCCAGCTCACCACCGTCTAGCGGGGGGGCTCACAATGAG. This chain connects TRBV18 to TRBJ2-1; 12 bases align to TRBD2. The read stops 3 residues short of the end of the CDR3; the missing end is completed from the germline J gene. J was trimmed by 5 bases and V by 0 bases; bases with no gene match: 5. The CDR3 runs 17 residues. Germline lookup yields CDR1 KGHSH and CDR2 LQKENI. Using reference TRBV18 and TRBJ2-1 for the parts outside the CDR3, the full variable domain is NAGVMQNPRHLVRRRGQEARLRCSPMKGHSHVYWYRQLPEEGLKFMVYLQKENIIDESGMPKERFSAEFPKEGPSILRIQQVVRGDSAAYFCASSPPSSGGAHNEQFFGPGTRLTVL.

This clone appeared many times. The CDR3 end falls 3 residues outside the read, so it is completed with the germline J gene. The V gene is TRBV6-2 or TRBV6-3, the J gene TRBJ2-1; 9 bases are shared with TRBD2. Germline V CDR1 and CDR2: MNHEY, SVGEGT. Trimming removed 7 bases from V and 4 bases from J; junction bases left unmatched: 8. There are 15 residues in the CDR3. The CDR3 bases that were read are TGTGCCAGCAAGGGTGGACTAGCGACATACAATGAG. This sequence encodes CASKGGLATYNE. The whole CDR3 protein is CASKGGLATYNEQFF.

On this clone: The CDR3 end falls 3 residues outside the read, so it is completed with the germline J gene. The rearrangement uses TRBV7-9 and TRBJ1-2; no clear D gene. The CDR3 is 15 amino acids. CDR1 and CDR2 from the germline V gene are SEHNR and FQNEAQ (reference sequence). The CDR3 here is CASSPERLAIDTYTF. CDR3 DNA, as far as it was read: TGTGCCAGCAGCCCGGAACGACTAGCCATAGATACC.

There are many counts of this clone. Sequencing ends 3 residues short of the CDR3 end; the germline J gene provides the rest. V and J are TRBV2 and TRBJ1-2, with no clear D. Trimming shortened V by 2 bases and J by 5 bases, and 3 bases separated the two germline ends. Germline V lookup: CDR1 SNHLY, CDR2 FYNNEI. CDR3 length: 11 amino acids. The chain's CDR3 is CASSEYYGYTF. The sequenced CDR3 bases are TGTGCCAGCAGTGAATATTATGGC.

Remarks on this clone: Read coverage stops 3 residues before the CDR3 terminus; the germline J gene supplies the remainder. The chain joins TRBV19 to TRBJ2-2, with TRBD1 identical over 8 bases. With V trimmed by 6 bases and J by 0 bases, 6 bases remained unmatched. There are 16 residues in the CDR3. Germline V gene data show CDR1 as LNHDA and CDR2 as SQIVND (reference sequence). CDR3 amino acids: CASRAGGDSNTGELFF. The part of the CDR3 DNA that was read is TGTGCCAGTAGGGCAGGGGGCGATTCGAACACCGGGGAG.

This clone was seen ten or more times. Read sequence stops 3 residues before the CDR3 end, and the germline J gene provides the missing end. The rearrangement links TRBV20-1 to TRBJ2-3; D is possibly TRBD1 or TRBD2 (5 bases each). This CDR3 spans 15 amino acids. Germline loops: CDR1 DFQATT, CDR2 SNEGSKA (reference sequence). With 6 bases removed from V and 6 bases from J, the gap between germline ends came to 22 bases. The sequenced part of the CDR3 DNA is TGCAGTGCCCATGTCGGCCACAGAGGGGAGGATACG. Translated: CSAHVGHRGEDT. The complete CDR3 reads CSAHVGHRGEDTQYF.